The 20 T cell receptor beta chains listed next were all sequenced from one sample in a study of Graves' ophthalmopathy and Graves' hyperthyroidism. Investigators amplified TCR beta CDR3 regions from RNA transcripts. Scientists carried out first-round RT-PCR using HTBI primers and then a second-round multiplex PCR. MiXCR was run by TCRdb on the multiplex PCR reads, yielding one entry per CDR3 protein. The sample lists 900,000 to 1,200,000 distinct CDR3 sequences, less than 45% occurring once. The sequencing sample was made of peripheral blood or thyroid tissue (not recorded which). The receptor set was obtained from an adult man with Graves' hyperthyroidism.

V is TRBV20-1 and J is TRBJ1-2; no reliable D call. The CDR3 covers 13 residues. V was trimmed by 4 bases and J by 2 bases, leaving 11 bases between them. The germline V gene has CDR1 DFQATT and CDR2 SNEGSKA (reference sequence). As DNA, the CDR3 is TGCAGTGCTAATGATGGAAGGAACTATGGCTACACCTTC. This translates into CSANDGRNYGYTF.

Worth noting for this clonotype: A junction boundary mismatches the germline segment, possibly from a read error. The rearrangement uses TRBV15 and TRBJ1-6; TRBD1 aligns across 7 bases. The germline V gene has CDR1 LNHNV and CDR2 YYDKDF (reference sequence). The CDR3 is 14 residues long. CDR3 protein: CAASSIDRARPLHF. The CDR3 bases are TGTGCCGCCAGCAGCATCGACAGGGCGCGGCCCCTCCACTTT.

This clonotype came up many times. The chain joins TRBV10-3 to TRBJ1-3; TRBD1 matches at 7 bases. Losses at the gene ends were 6 bases for V and 2 bases for J; bases not matched to a gene: 13. The CDR3 extends over 17 amino acids. From germline, CDR1 is ENHRY and CDR2 SYGVKD. CDR3: CAIRSAGEGQTGNTIYF. As DNA, the CDR3 is TGTGCCATCAGGTCGGCGGGGGAGGGACAGACTGGAAACACCATATATTTT.

This clonotype was seen at least ten times. This sequence joins TRBV7-8 and TRBJ1-1, with D perhaps TRBD1 (5 bases). The CDR3 length is 14 residues. V gave up 5 bases and J gave up 5 bases, with 15 bases separating them. Germline V CDR1 and CDR2: SGHVS, FQNEAQ. CDR3 region: CASSQSARGTEAFF. The CDR3 DNA reads TGTGCCAGCAGCCAAAGTGCGAGGGGAACTGAAGCTTTCTTT.

This clonotype was counted ten times or more. The V and J genes are TRBV4-3 and TRBJ2-5; 7 nucleotides align to TRBD1. Germline V lookup: CDR1 LGHNA, CDR2 YSLEER. V was clipped by 4 bases and J by 4 bases; unmatched bases: 9. This CDR3 is built from 15 residues. CDR3 nucleotides: TGCGCCAGCAGCCTTCACAGGGGCGGTGTAGAGACCCAGTACTTC. Amino acids: CASSLHRGGVETQYF.

This sequence joins TRBV20-1 and TRBJ2-5; D might be TRBD2 (6 bases). The CDR3 is made up of 14 amino acids. The V gene lost 3 bases and the J gene lost 2 bases, with 13 bases spanning the gap. Germline V CDR1 and CDR2: DFQATT, SNEGSKA (reference sequence). The CDR3 DNA reads TGCAGTGCTAGCGAGGGCGGACTACAAGAGACCCAGTACTTC. It translates to CSASEGGLQETQYF.

J is TRBJ2-2 and V is TRBV5-1; D is unclear. The CDR3 consists of 15 residues. Trimming took off 4 bases at V and 1 base at J, with 11 bases between the two ends. Germline V CDR1 and CDR2: SGHRS, YFSETQ. This CDR3 reads CASSPTQRNTGELFF. The CDR3 nucleotides read TGCGCCAGCAGCCCGACACAGAGGAACACCGGGGAGCTGTTTTTT.

The rearrangement links TRBV5-6 to TRBJ2-2, with a weak D call TRBD1 (7 bases). CDR1 is SGHDT and CDR2 is YYEEEE in the germline V gene. The CDR3 runs to 14 residues. With 7 bases removed from V and 2 bases from J, the gap between germline ends came to 12 bases. CDR3 loop: CASRGDSNTGELFF. CDR3 DNA sequence: TGTGCCAGCCGCGGGGACAGCAACACCGGGGAGCTGTTTTTT.

The V and J genes are TRBV15 and TRBJ2-3; D might be TRBD1 (5 bases). Trimming left V 4 bases short and J 6 bases short, with 17 bases between. CDR3 length equals 15 residues. Germline V gives CDR1 LNHNV, CDR2 YYDKDF (reference sequence). The CDR3 loop is CATSNTDQGYDTQYF. The CDR3 nucleotides are TGTGCCACCAGCAATACAGACCAGGGATACGATACGCAGTATTTT.

The V call is TRBV29-1, the J call TRBJ2-7, with TRBD1 as a possible D gene (5 bases). The CDR3 contains 13 residues. CDR1 and CDR2 (germline): SQVTM, ANQGSEA. V lost 2 bases and J lost 6, with 14 bases in between. The CDR3 reads CSVEKGNGREQYF. The CDR3, as DNA: TGCAGCGTTGAAAAGGGGAACGGTCGCGAGCAGTACTTC.

This clonotype was seen ten or more times. The CDR3 region is CSVETDGGSYEQYF. The CDR3 DNA reads TGCAGCGTTGAAACAGATGGGGGATCCTACGAGCAGTACTTC. This chain links TRBV29-1 with TRBJ2-7; D may be TRBD1 or TRBD2 (5 bases each). Germline V gene data show CDR1 as SQVTM and CDR2 as ANQGSEA. The V and J ends lost 2 bases and 1 base respectively, with 12 bases between them. This CDR3 region has 14 residues.

This clonotype was found many times. The CDR3 sequence: CASSPRGETEAFF. The CDR3 DNA sequence: TGCGCCAGCAGCCCACGAGGGGAGACTGAAGCTTTCTTT. The gene calls are TRBV5-1 and TRBJ1-1; a weak D match, TRBD1 (5 bases). Germline CDR1 is SGHRS and CDR2 is YFSETQ. This CDR3 comprises 13 residues. Trimming removed 4 bases at V and 5 bases at J, with 12 bases between. Full variable domain (remainder filled in from reference TRBV5-1 and TRBJ1-1): KAGVTQTPRYLIKTRGQQVTLSCSPISGHRSVSWYQQTPGQGLQFLFEYFSETQRNKGNFPGRFSGRQFSNSRSEMNVSTLELGDSALYLCASSPRGETEAFFGQGTRLTVV.

The chain joins TRBV7-2 to TRBJ2-5; TRBD2 is a possible D gene (6 bases). CDR1 is SGHTA, CDR2 FQGNSA, per germline. The V end was cut by 7 bases, the J end by 9 bases, with 15 bases between. The CDR3 is 12 residues long. The CDR3 loop is CASTRGREAQYF. The CDR3 region has the DNA TGTGCCAGCACGCGGGGCCGTGAGGCCCAGTACTTC.

The chain uses TRBV10-2 and TRBJ1-2, with D uncertain. V dropped 4 bases and J dropped 2 bases, with 17 bases sitting between them. Germline-derived CDR1 and CDR2 are WSHSY and SAAADI. There are 16 residues in the CDR3. As DNA, the CDR3 is TGCGCCAGCAGTGTGATGGCCAGTCTTTTAAACTATGGCTACACCTTC. Its protein is CASSVMASLLNYGYTF.

This clonotype was picked up many times. The chain links TRBV5-1 to TRBJ1-2, with 7 bases that match TRBD1. The CDR3 is 15 amino acids. With V trimmed by 1 base and J by 0 bases, 3 bases remained unmatched. CDR1 is SGHRS, CDR2 YFSETQ, per germline. The CDR3 here is CASSLSGQPNYGYTF. The CDR3 nucleotides are TGCGCCAGCAGCTTGTCGGGACAGCCTAACTATGGCTACACCTTC.

The chain recombines TRBV15 with TRBJ1-4, with unresolved D. This CDR3 has 15 amino acids. Trimming took off 2 bases at V and 3 bases at J, with 10 bases between the two ends. Germline assignment: CDR1 LNHNV and CDR2 YYDKDF (reference sequence). The CDR3: CATSRHPASNEKLFF. In nucleotides, the CDR3 is TGTGCCACCAGCAGACACCCCGCGTCTAATGAAAAACTGTTTTTT.

As concerns this clonotype: The junction departs from germline at one end; a sequencing error may be responsible. This chain links TRBV15 with TRBJ2-7, with D possibly matching TRBD1 (6 bases). The CDR3 loop spans 18 amino acids. Germline V CDR1 and CDR2: LNHNV, YYDKDF (reference sequence). The CDR3 protein is CATSSSWAARGNTGELYF. As DNA, the CDR3 is TGTGCCACCAGCAGTTCCTGGGCAGCAAGGGGGAACACCGGGGAGCTGTACTTC.

This clonotype was seen a handful of times. The chain combines TRBV15 with TRBJ2-5; D remains ambiguous. The CDR3 has 14 amino acids. The germline V gene encodes CDR1 LNHNV and CDR2 YYDKDF (reference sequence). The germline V and J ends were trimmed by 1 base and 5 bases, with 11 bases remaining between them. The CDR3 region is CATSRVESWETQYF. DNA of the CDR3: TGTGCCACCAGCAGAGTGGAGAGTTGGGAGACCCAGTACTTC.

This clonotype appeared many times. The chain is built from TRBV7-8 and TRBJ2-2; possible D gene TRBD1, 5 bases. Germline-derived CDR1 and CDR2 are SGHVS and FQNEAQ. Between the trimmed V and J ends, which lost 9 bases and 1 base, there was a span of 12 bases. This CDR3 is 14 amino acids long. As DNA, the CDR3 is TGTGCCAGAAGTGTGGGGCAGAACACCGGGGAGCTGTTTTTT. It yields the protein CARSVGQNTGELFF.

As regards this clonotype: No conserved phenylalanine or tryptophan is present at the end of the CDR3, so a read error is the likely explanation. The chain couples TRBV2 to TRBJ2-5; tentatively, D is TRBD1 (6 bases). Germline CDR1 is SNHLY and CDR2 is FYNNEI. The V and J ends lost 6 bases and 4 bases respectively, with 12 bases between them. CDR3 length: 13 residues. CDR3 protein: CASRLQGRETQYL. The CDR3 coding sequence is TGTGCCAGCAGATTACAGGGAAGAGAGACCCAGTACCTC.